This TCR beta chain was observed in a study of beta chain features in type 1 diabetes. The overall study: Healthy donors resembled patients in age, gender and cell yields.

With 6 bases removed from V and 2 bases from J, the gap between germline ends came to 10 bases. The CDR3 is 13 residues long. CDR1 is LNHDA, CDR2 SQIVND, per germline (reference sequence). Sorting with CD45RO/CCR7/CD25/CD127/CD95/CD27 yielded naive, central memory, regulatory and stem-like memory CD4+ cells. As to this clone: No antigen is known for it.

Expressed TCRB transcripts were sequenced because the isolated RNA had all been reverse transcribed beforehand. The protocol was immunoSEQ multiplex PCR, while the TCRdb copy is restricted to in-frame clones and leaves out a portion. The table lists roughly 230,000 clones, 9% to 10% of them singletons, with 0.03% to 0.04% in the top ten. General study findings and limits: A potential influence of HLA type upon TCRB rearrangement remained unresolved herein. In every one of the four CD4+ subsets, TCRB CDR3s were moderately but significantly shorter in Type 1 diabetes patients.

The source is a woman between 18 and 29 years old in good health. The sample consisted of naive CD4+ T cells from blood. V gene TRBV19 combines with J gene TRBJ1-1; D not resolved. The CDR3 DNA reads TGTGCCAGTAGATGGGAGGAAAACACTGAAGCTTTCTTT. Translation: CASRWEENTEAFF.